This entry lists 8 T cell receptor beta chains sequenced from one sample in a study of blood T cells in healthy people across ages. A J-beta primer mix and a sample-barcoded 5' primer were used in a second PCR of roughly 6 to 12 cycles. TCRdb ran MiXCR on the 5' RACE reads and lists one entry per CDR3 protein. The sample includes about 970,000 distinct CDR3 sequences, roughly half of them seen just once. The specimen sequenced was blood. The receptors derive from a woman in her fifties or sixties in good health.

This clonotype was observed many times. The chain couples TRBV9 to TRBJ2-6; D not resolved. The V end lost 5 bases, the J end lost 0 bases, and 3 bases lay between the germline ends. CDR3 length: 13 residues. Germline lookup yields CDR1 SGDLS and CDR2 YYNGEE. CDR3 in amino acids: CASRASGANVLTF. For the CDR3, the DNA is TGTGCCAGCAGGGCCTCTGGGGCCAACGTCCTGACTTTC.

This chain joins TRBV5-8 and TRBJ1-5, with D unresolved. The V gene lost 1 base and the J gene lost 7 bases, with 6 bases spanning the gap. Looked up from germline, CDR1 is SGHTS and CDR2 is YDEGEE. The CDR3 spans 12 residues. CDR3: CASSLFVQPQHF. The CDR3 region has the DNA TGTGCCAGCAGCTTGTTCGTGCAGCCCCAGCATTTT.

In this sample, this clonotype turned up a few times. The genes are TRBV4-3 and TRBJ2-6, with D hard to call. CDR1 is LGHNA, CDR2 YSLEER, per germline. This CDR3 is built from 16 residues. Trimming took off 0 bases at V and 3 bases at J, with 9 bases between the two ends. The CDR3 DNA is TGCGCCAGCAGCCAAGATCACGGGCTTGGGGCCAACGTCCTGACTTTC. Amino acid sequence: CASSQDHGLGANVLTF.

A word on this clonotype: Sequence at one end of the junction differs from germline and may be a read error. The rearrangement joins TRBV5-1 to TRBJ2-1; 8 nucleotides line up with TRBD2. Germline-derived CDR1 and CDR2 are SGHRS and YFSETQ. The CDR3 runs 15 residues. The CDR3 DNA is TGCGCCGGCAGCCCAGGGGTAGCGGGAAGGGATGAGCAGTTCTTC. Its translation: CAGSPGVAGRDEQFF. Based on the CDR3 plus reference TRBV5-1 and TRBJ2-1, the full variable domain is KAGVTQTPRYLIKTRGQQVTLSCSPISGHRSVSWYQQTPGQGLQFLFEYFSETQRNKGNFPGRFSGRQFSNSRSEMNVSTLELGDSALYLCAGSPGVAGRDEQFFGPGTRLTVL.

V is TRBV10-3 and J is TRBJ2-5; unclear D gene. The germline V gene encodes CDR1 ENHRY and CDR2 SYGVKD. The CDR3 totals 14 residues. V shed 0 bases and J shed 9 bases, with 14 bases lying between them. The CDR3 bases are TGTGCCATCAGTGAGTCCTTCTATAATTCGGCCCAGTACTTC. Its translation: CAISESFYNSAQYF.

This chain links TRBV4-1 with TRBJ1-2, with D maybe TRBD1 (5 bases). There are 14 residues in the CDR3. Trimming took off 0 bases at V and 3 bases at J, with 8 bases between the two ends. The germline gives CDR1 MGHRA, CDR2 YSYEKL. CDR3 sequence (DNA): TGCGCCAGCAGCCAAGATACGGGGGACTATGGCTACACCTTC. Translation gives CASSQDTGDYGYTF.

The rearrangement links TRBV20-1 to TRBJ2-1, with D possibly matching TRBD2 (6 bases). Trimming removed 3 bases from V and 3 bases from J, with 15 bases in between. Germline assignment: CDR1 DFQATT and CDR2 SNEGSKA (reference sequence). The CDR3 extends over 15 amino acids. The DNA of the CDR3 is TGCAGTGCTAGGGAGGGCGGTCGGCTCTACAATGAGCAGTTCTTC. Its protein is CSAREGGRLYNEQFF.

This clonotype has only a few counts. The chain has TRBV20-1 and TRBJ2-5; 11 positions agree with TRBD2. Germline-derived CDR1 and CDR2 are DFQATT and SNEGSKA (reference sequence). With 6 bases clipped from V and 5 bases from J, the junction kept 8 bases outside the gene matches. The CDR3 sequence is 14 residues long. The CDR3 DNA reads as TGCAGTGCGCTCCTAGCGGGAGGCTCGGAGACCCAGTACTTC. Translating it yields CSALLAGGSETQYF.